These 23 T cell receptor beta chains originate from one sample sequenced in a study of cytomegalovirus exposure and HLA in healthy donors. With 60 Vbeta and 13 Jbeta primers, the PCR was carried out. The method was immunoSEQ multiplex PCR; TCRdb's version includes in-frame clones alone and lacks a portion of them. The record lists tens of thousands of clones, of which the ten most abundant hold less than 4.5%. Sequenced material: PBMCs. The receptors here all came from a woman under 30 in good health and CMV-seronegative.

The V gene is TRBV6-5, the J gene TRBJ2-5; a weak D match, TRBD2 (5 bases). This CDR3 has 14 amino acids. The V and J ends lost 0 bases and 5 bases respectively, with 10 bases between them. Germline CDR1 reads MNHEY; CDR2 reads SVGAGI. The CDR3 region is CASSYSGDVETQYF. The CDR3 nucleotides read TGTGCCAGCAGTTACTCGGGAGATGTGGAGACCCAGTACTTC.

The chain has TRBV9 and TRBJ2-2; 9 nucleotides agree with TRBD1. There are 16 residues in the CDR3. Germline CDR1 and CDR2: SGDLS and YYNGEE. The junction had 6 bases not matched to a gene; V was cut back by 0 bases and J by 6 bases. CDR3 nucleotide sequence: TGTGCCAGCAGCGTAGAGACAGGGGGGTTCCCCGGGGAGCTGTTTTTT. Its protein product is CASSVETGGFPGELFF.

The CDR3 region has the DNA TGTGCCAGCAGTGATTCGGGGACTTCCCAAGAGACCCAGTACTTC. Translated: CASSDSGTSQETQYF. The rearrangement uses TRBV25-1 and TRBJ2-5; D perhaps matches TRBD2 (6 bases). CDR3 length: 15 residues. Germline values: CDR1 MGHDK, CDR2 SYGVNS. V lost 3 bases and J lost 1, with 12 bases in between.

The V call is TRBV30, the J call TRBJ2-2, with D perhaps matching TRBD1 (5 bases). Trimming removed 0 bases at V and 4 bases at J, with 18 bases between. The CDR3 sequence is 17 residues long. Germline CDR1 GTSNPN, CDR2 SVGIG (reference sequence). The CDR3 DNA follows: TGTGCCTGGAGTGTACCCTATCTTCAGGGTGGCACCGGGGAGCTGTTTTTT. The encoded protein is CAWSVPYLQGGTGELFF.

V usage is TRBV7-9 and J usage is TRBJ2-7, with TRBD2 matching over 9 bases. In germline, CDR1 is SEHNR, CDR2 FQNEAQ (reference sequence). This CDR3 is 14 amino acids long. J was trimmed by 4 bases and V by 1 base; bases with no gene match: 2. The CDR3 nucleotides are TGTGCCAGCAGCTTAGTAGCGGGAGTTTACGAGCAGTACTTC. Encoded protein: CASSLVAGVYEQYF.

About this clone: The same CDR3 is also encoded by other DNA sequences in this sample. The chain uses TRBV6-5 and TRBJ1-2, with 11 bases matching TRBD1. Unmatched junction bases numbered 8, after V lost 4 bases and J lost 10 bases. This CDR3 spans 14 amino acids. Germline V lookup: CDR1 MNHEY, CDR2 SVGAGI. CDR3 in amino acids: CASSSTGTGGYYTF. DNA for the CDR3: TGTGCCAGCAGTTCTACAGGGACAGGGGGATACTACACCTTC.

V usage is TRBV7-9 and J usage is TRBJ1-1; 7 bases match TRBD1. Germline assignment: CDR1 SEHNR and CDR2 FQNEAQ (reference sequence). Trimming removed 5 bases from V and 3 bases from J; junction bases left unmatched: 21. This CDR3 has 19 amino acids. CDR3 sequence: CASSRVKLGRDRADTEAFF. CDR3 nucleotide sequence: TGTGCCAGCAGCCGGGTCAAGCTAGGTCGAGACAGGGCGGACACTGAAGCTTTCTTT.

CDR3 sequence: CASSPSGTVKYF. The CDR3 DNA follows: TGTGCCAGCAGCCCTTCCGGGACAGTGAAGTACTTC. V usage is TRBV14 and J usage is TRBJ2-7; 7 bases agree with TRBD1. V gave up 4 bases and J gave up 11 bases; unmatched junction bases: 8. The CDR3 loop spans 12 amino acids. Germline lookup yields CDR1 SGHDN and CDR2 FVKESK.

Here the CDR3 DNA reads TGCAGCGGAGGGCGGGGATGGGGAGAGACCCAGTACTTC. Protein product: CSGGRGWGETQYF. V is TRBV29-1 and J is TRBJ2-5, with a possible D match to TRBD2 (6 bases). Germline CDR1 and CDR2: SQVTM and ANQGSEA. The V end lost 7 bases, the J end lost 4 bases, and 16 bases lay between the germline ends. The CDR3 extends over 13 amino acids.

In DNA, the CDR3 is TGCGCCAGCAGTTCGGGACAGGGACTGGTCTACGAGCAGTACTTC. Amino acids: CASSSGQGLVYEQYF. V gene TRBV4-1 combines with J gene TRBJ2-7; 9 nucleotides agree with TRBD1. The CDR3 covers 15 residues. The ends lost 6 bases at V and 3 bases at J; junction bases unmatched: 9. The V gene's germline CDR1 is MGHRA and CDR2 YSYEKL.

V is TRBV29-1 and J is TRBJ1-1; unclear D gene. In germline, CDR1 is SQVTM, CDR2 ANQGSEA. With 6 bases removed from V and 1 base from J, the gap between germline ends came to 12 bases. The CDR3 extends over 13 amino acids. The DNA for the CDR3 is TGCAGCGTGGGCCGGACTGAGAACACTGAAGCTTTCTTT. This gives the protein CSVGRTENTEAFF.

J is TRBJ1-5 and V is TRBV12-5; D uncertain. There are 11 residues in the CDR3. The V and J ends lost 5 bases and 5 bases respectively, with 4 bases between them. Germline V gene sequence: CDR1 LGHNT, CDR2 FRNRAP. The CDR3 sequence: CASGPYQPQHF. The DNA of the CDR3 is TGTGCTAGTGGTCCGTATCAGCCCCAGCATTTT. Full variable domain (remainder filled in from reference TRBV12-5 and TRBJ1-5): DARVTQTPRHKVTEMGQEVTMRCQPILGHNTVFWYRQTMMQGLELLAYFRNRAPLDDSGMPKDRFSAEMPDATLATLKIQPSEPRDSAVYFCASGPYQPQHFGDGTRLSIL.

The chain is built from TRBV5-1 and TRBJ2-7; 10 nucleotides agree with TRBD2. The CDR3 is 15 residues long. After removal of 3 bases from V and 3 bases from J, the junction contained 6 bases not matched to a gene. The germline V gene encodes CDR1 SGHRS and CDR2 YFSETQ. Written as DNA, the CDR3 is TGCGCCAGCAGCTCCCCCGGGACTAGCGTCTACGAGCAGTACTTC. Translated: CASSSPGTSVYEQYF.

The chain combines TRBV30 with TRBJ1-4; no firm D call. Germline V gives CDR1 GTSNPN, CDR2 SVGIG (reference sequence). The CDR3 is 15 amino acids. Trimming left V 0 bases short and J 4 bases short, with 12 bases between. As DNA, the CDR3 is TGTGCCTGGAGTGTACTTGGGCTCGATAATGAAAAACTGTTTTTT. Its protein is CAWSVLGLDNEKLFF.

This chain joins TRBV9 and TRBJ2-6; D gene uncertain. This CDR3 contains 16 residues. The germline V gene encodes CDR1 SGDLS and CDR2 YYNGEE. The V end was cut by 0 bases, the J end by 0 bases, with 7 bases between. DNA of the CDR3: TGTGCCAGCAGCGTAGGACGGGTCTCTGGGGCCAACGTCCTGACTTTC. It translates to CASSVGRVSGANVLTF.

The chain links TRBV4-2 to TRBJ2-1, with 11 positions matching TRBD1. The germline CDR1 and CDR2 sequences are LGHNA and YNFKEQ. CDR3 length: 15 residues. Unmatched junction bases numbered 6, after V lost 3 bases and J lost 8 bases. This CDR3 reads CASSQEDRGLYEQFF. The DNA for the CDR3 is TGTGCCAGCAGCCAGGAGGACAGGGGGCTGTATGAGCAGTTCTTC.

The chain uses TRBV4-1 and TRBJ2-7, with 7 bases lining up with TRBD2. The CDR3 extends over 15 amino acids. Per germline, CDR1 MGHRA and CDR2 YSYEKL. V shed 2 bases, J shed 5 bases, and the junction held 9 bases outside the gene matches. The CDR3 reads CASSQYSSGGHEQYF. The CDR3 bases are TGCGCCAGCAGCCAATACTCCTCGGGGGGACACGAGCAGTACTTC.

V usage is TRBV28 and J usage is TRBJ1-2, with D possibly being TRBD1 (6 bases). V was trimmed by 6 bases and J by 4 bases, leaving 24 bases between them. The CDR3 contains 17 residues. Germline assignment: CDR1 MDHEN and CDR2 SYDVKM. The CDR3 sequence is CASREGTIEGTIYGYTF. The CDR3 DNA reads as TGTGCCAGCAGGGAAGGGACAATCGAGGGAACTATCTATGGCTACACCTTC.

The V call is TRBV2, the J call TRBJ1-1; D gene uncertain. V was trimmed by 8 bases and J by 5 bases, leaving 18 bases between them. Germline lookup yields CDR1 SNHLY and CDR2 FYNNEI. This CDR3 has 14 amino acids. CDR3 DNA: TGTGCCAGCCCGGTCACCATCCCACCAACTGAAGCTTTCTTT. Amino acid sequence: CASPVTIPPTEAFF.

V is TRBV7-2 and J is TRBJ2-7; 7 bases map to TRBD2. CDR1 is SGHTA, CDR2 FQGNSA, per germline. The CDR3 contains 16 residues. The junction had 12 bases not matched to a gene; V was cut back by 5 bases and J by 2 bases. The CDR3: CASSRPSSGSAYEQYF. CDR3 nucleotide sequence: TGTGCCAGCAGCAGACCATCTAGCGGAAGCGCCTACGAGCAGTACTTC.

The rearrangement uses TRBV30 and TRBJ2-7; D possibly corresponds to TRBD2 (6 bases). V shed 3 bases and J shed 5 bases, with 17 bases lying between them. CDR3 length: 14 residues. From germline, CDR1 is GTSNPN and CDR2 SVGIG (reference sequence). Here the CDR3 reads CAWSGWEARHEQYF. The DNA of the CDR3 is TGTGCCTGGAGCGGGTGGGAGGCTCGGCACGAGCAGTACTTC.

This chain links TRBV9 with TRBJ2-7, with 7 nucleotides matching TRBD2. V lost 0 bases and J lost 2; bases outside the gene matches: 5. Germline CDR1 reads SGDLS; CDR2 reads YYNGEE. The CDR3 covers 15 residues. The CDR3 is CASSVGSGDAYEQYF. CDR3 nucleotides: TGTGCCAGCAGCGTAGGAAGCGGGGACGCCTACGAGCAGTACTTC.

In DNA form, the CDR3 reads TGTGCCAGCGGGACTAGCGGCACAGATACGCAGTATTTT. Protein product: CASGTSGTDTQYF. The chain combines TRBV25-1 with TRBJ2-3; TRBD2 agrees at 10 bases. V lost 8 bases to trimming and J lost 1 base; unmatched junction nucleotides: 0. The CDR3 is 13 residues long. The germline V gene encodes CDR1 MGHDK and CDR2 SYGVNS.